The 20 T cell receptor beta chains in this list originate from one sample, sequenced in a study of PD-1 blockade in classical Hodgkin lymphoma. Produced via immunoSEQ multiplex PCR; TCRdb's table is partial and in-frame only. This table has over 15,000 clones, 80% appearing once. Described time point: cycle 4 day 1 (C4D1), after less than seven weeks of nivolumab. Each patient's relapse followed autologous stem cell transplantation, and brentuximab vedotin exposure varied. Sequencing used peripheral blood mononuclear cells (PBMCs), obtained before the fourth cycle of nivolumab. Receptor source: a human donor with classical Hodgkin lymphoma.

The rearrangement joins TRBV9 to TRBJ1-1; weak D call: TRBD1 (5 bases). Deletions cut 5 bases from V and 1 base from J, with 12 bases between. CDR1 and CDR2 from the germline V gene are SGDLS and YYNGEE. This CDR3 contains 14 residues. The CDR3 is CASSRGGSNTEAFF. CDR3 nucleotide sequence: TGTGCCAGCAGTCGCGGGGGTTCGAACACTGAAGCTTTCTTT.

The chain joins TRBV7-8 to TRBJ2-5; D ambiguous. The CDR3 is 10 amino acids. Germline V gene sequence: CDR1 SGHVS, CDR2 FQNEAQ. The V end lost 7 bases, the J end lost 0 bases, and 0 bases lay between the germline ends. Here the CDR3 DNA reads TGTGCCAGCAACCAAGAGACCCAGTACTTC. It codes for CASNQETQYF.

The chain has TRBV2 and TRBJ2-3; either TRBD1 or TRBD2 may fit D (5 bases each). Trimming stripped 11 bases from V and 2 bases from J, with 17 bases between. CDR3 length equals 14 residues. Germline V lookup: CDR1 SNHLY, CDR2 FYNNEI. CDR3 loop: CAGLTGRNTDTQYF. CDR3 DNA: TGTGCCGGATTGACGGGACGGAACACAGATACGCAGTATTTT.

V and J are TRBV29-1 and TRBJ1-2; D uncertain. The CDR3 loop spans 12 amino acids. The V gene's germline CDR1 is SQVTM and CDR2 ANQGSEA. The V and J ends lost 6 bases and 4 bases respectively, with 12 bases between them. CDR3 in amino acids: CSVPRTAYGYTF. The CDR3 DNA is TGCAGCGTCCCCCGGACGGCCTATGGCTACACCTTC.

The J gene is TRBJ2-2, the V gene TRBV5-4; D may correspond to TRBD1 or TRBD2 (5 bases each). The germline gives CDR1 SGHNT, CDR2 YYREEE (reference sequence). Trimming removed 4 bases from V and 4 bases from J, with 11 bases in between. This CDR3 is 14 amino acids long. The CDR3 nucleotides read TGTGCCAGCAGCGGGGACCGGCCCACCGGGGAGCTGTTTTTT. Residues: CASSGDRPTGELFF.

The J gene is TRBJ1-6, the V gene TRBV7-8; 8 bases agree with TRBD1. J was trimmed by 6 bases and V by 0 bases; bases with no gene match: 4. Germline CDR1 SGHVS, CDR2 FQNEAQ. This CDR3 spans 16 amino acids. CDR3 DNA sequence: TGTGCCAGCAGCTTAGCGCTAACAGGGGGTAATTCACCCCTCCACTTT. The encoded protein is CASSLALTGGNSPLHF.

This clone was observed a few times. The rearrangement joins TRBV4-3 to TRBJ2-1; no reliable D call. Per the germline V gene, CDR1 is LGHNA and CDR2 is YSLEER. The CDR3 totals 17 residues. Trimming removed 1 base at V and 2 bases at J, with 15 bases between. CDR3 protein: CASSQVVWELTYNEQFF. The CDR3 DNA reads TGCGCCAGCAGCCAAGTAGTGTGGGAACTGACCTACAATGAGCAGTTCTTC.

The J gene is TRBJ2-2, the V gene TRBV27, with 7 bases fitting TRBD1. In germline, CDR1 is MNHEY, CDR2 SMNVEV (reference sequence). CDR3 size: 13 residues. V lost 9 bases to trimming and J lost 4 bases; unmatched junction nucleotides: 5. The DNA of the CDR3 is TGTGCCAGTAGGGACAGAGCCACCGGGGAGCTGTTTTTT. Translating gives CASRDRATGELFF.

This sequence joins TRBV28 and TRBJ1-4, with TRBD1 as a possible D gene (5 bases). The germline V and J ends were trimmed by 1 base and 8 bases, with 14 bases remaining between them. Germline V lookup: CDR1 MDHEN, CDR2 SYDVKM. CDR3 size: 15 residues. The CDR3 spells CASSLLGGALEKLFF. CDR3 coding DNA: TGTGCCAGCAGTTTATTAGGAGGGGCATTAGAAAAACTGTTTTTT.

This sequence joins TRBV5-1 and TRBJ2-7, with D perhaps matching TRBD1 or TRBD2 (6 bases each). From germline, CDR1 is SGHRS and CDR2 YFSETQ. CDR3 length equals 16 residues. V dropped 0 bases and J dropped 2 bases, with 15 bases sitting between them. The DNA for the CDR3 is TGCGCCAGCAGCTTGGTTTTCGGCGGGACACCCTACGAGCAGTACTTC. Its protein is CASSLVFGGTPYEQYF.

This sequence joins TRBV6-5 and TRBJ1-2; no definite D call. This CDR3 spans 12 amino acids. Germline V lookup: CDR1 MNHEY, CDR2 SVGAGI. The V and J ends lost 6 bases and 7 bases respectively, with 12 bases between them. CDR3 DNA: TGTGCCAGCAGCCCGGTGGGATCTGGCTACACCTTC. It is translated as CASSPVGSGYTF.

This clone qualifies as medium-sized. CDR3 in DNA: TGTGCCAGCTCACCCTCGGGTAATGAGCAGTTCTTC. This codes for CASSPSGNEQFF. The chain joins TRBV18 to TRBJ2-1; the D is unclear. The CDR3 contains 12 residues. Trimming left V 3 bases short and J 7 bases short, with 7 bases between. Germline V gene sequence: CDR1 KGHSH, CDR2 LQKENI.

The chain combines TRBV7-8 with TRBJ2-3, with 13 bases aligning to TRBD2. Trimming cost V 6 bases and J 4 bases; bases outside gene matches: 16. The CDR3 sequence is 19 residues long. In germline, CDR1 is SGHVS, CDR2 FQNEAQ. CDR3 sequence reads: CASSSSRRSTSGRPDTQYF. CDR3 in DNA: TGTGCCAGCAGTTCTAGCAGGCGGTCGACTAGCGGGAGGCCAGATACGCAGTATTTT.

The genes are TRBV2 and TRBJ2-7; 8 nucleotides line up with TRBD1. The CDR3 has 13 residues. Germline-derived CDR1 and CDR2 are SNHLY and FYNNEI. The V gene end was trimmed by 6 bases and the J gene end by 0 bases; junction bases not matched to a gene: 1. CDR3 protein: CASRTGGSYEQYF. CDR3 nucleotides: TGTGCCAGCAGAACAGGGGGCTCCTACGAGCAGTACTTC.

The chain joins TRBV11-2 to TRBJ2-1; 8 bases align to TRBD2. Germline-derived CDR1 and CDR2 are SGHAT and FQNNGV. This CDR3 comprises 16 residues. After removal of 5 bases from V and 0 bases from J, the junction contained 6 bases not matched to a gene. The CDR3 loop is CASSLLAGNSYNEQFF. CDR3 DNA: TGTGCCAGCAGCCTGCTAGCGGGTAACTCCTACAATGAGCAGTTCTTC.

The J gene is TRBJ2-3, the V gene TRBV7-9, with D uncertain. The ends were cut back, 5 bases at V and 1 base at J, with 16 bases in the middle. Germline lookup yields CDR1 SEHNR and CDR2 FQNEAQ (reference sequence). This CDR3 is built from 16 residues. The CDR3 loop is CASSLFALEGTDTQYF. CDR3 sequence (DNA): TGTGCCAGCAGCCTATTTGCTCTCGAGGGCACAGATACGCAGTATTTT.

The chain recombines TRBV21-1 with TRBJ2-2; the D segment call TRBD1 is taken from the table without a DNA check. TRBV21-1 has pseudogene status. The CDR3 contains 18 residues. The DNA for the CDR3 is TGTGCCAGCAGCAAATCGGGCAGGGAACCCGCGAACACCGGGGAGCTGTTTTTT. Translating gives CASSKSGREPANTGELFF.

The V gene is TRBV5-4, the J gene TRBJ2-3; 9 positions match TRBD2. Per germline, CDR1 SGHNT and CDR2 YYREEE (reference sequence). The CDR3 runs 14 residues. J lost 5 bases, V lost 2 bases, and 3 bases had no gene match. The DNA of the CDR3 is TGTGCCAGCAGCTTTAGCGGGAGTAGAGATACGCAGTATTTT. This gives the protein CASSFSGSRDTQYF.

This sequence joins TRBV20-1 and TRBJ2-3; D remains unclear. The CDR3 covers 11 residues. The germline CDR1 and CDR2 sequences are DFQATT and SNEGSKA (reference sequence). The germline V and J ends were trimmed by 5 bases and 2 bases, with 5 bases remaining between them. The CDR3 DNA reads TGCAGTGCTGGGCTCACAGATACGCAGTATTTT. Protein product: CSAGLTDTQYF.

Only a few counts were recorded for this clone. The V gene is TRBV25-1, the J gene TRBJ1-6, with a weak D call TRBD1 (5 bases). Trimming cost V 6 bases and J 14 bases, with 14 bases left between them. Germline lookup yields CDR1 MGHDK and CDR2 SYGVNS. CDR3 size: 12 residues. CDR3 protein: CASSPRDLTLHF. CDR3 nucleotides: TGTGCCAGCAGCCCCCGGGACCTCACCCTCCACTTT. The whole variable domain, remainder taken from reference TRBV25-1 and TRBJ1-6, is EADIYQTPRYLVIGTGKKITLECSQTMGHDKMYWYQQDPGMELHLIHYSYGVNSTEKGDLSSESTVSRIRTEHFPLTLESARPSHTSQYLCASSPRDLTLHFGNGTRLTVT.